Here is one T cell receptor (beta chain) with its context. Generated by immunoSEQ multiplex PCR, the TCRdb table keeps only in-frame clones and is missing some. The repertoire has approximately 340,000 clones, less than 85% of them found once; the top ten carry 10%. The sample is drawn from a study of shared clonotypes between healthy human individuals. This CDR3 comprises 15 residues. V was trimmed by 6 bases and J by 0 bases, leaving 11 bases between them. From germline, CDR1 is MNHEY and CDR2 SMNVEV (reference sequence). Sequencing used memory CD4+ T cells sorted from blood. Indicated subset: CD45RA-negative fraction. The V and J genes are TRBV27 and TRBJ1-4; D is ambiguous. This TCR was sampled from a man between 25 and 39 years old in good health. The CDR3 loop reads CASRGGLATNEKLFF. The CDR3 nucleotides are TGTGCCAGCAGGGGCGGCCTCGCAACTAATGAAAAACTGTTTTTT.